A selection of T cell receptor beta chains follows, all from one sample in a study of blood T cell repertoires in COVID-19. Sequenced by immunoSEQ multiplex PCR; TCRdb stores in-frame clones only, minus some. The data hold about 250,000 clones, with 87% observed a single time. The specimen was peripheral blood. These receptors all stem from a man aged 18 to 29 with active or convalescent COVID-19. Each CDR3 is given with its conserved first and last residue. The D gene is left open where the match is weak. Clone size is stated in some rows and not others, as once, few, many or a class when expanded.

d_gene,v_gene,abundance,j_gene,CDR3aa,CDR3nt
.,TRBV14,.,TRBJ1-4,CASSQGGEKLFF,TGTGCCAGCAGCCAGGGGGGTGAAAAACTGTTTTTT
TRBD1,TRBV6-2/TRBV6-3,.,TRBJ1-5,CASSYPGQRSQPQHF,TGTGCCAGCAGTTATCCGGGACAGCGGAGTCAGCCCCAGCATTTT
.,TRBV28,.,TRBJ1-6,CASSATGISLHF,TGTGCCAGCAGTGCTACCGGGATCTCGCTCCACTTT
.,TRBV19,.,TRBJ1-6,CATQQGTVSPLHF,TGTGCGACCCAGCAGGGTACAGTTTCACCCCTCCACTTT
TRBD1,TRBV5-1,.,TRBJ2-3,CASTDRATAAGTDTQYF,TGCGCCAGCACGGACAGGGCGACGGCGGCTGGCACAGATACGCAGTATTTT
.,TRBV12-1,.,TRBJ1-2,CACGGREVAGHGYTF,TGTGCCTGCGGGGGTAGGGAGGTGGCTGGCCATGGCTACACCTTC
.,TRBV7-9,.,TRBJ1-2,CASSLPRAGRYLNYGYTF,TGTGCCAGCAGCCTACCCCGCGCAGGCCGCTACCTGAACTATGGCTACACCTTC
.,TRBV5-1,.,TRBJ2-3,CASSLDFLGTDTQYF,TGCGCCAGCAGCTTGGATTTTTTAGGCACAGATACGCAGTATTTT
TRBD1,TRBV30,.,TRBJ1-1,CAWSRTGDTEAFF,TGTGCCTGGAGTAGAACAGGGGACACTGAAGCTTTCTTT
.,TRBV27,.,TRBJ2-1,CASSLLGTSSYNEQFF,TGTGCCAGCAGTTTATTAGGGACAAGCTCCTACAATGAGCAGTTCTTC
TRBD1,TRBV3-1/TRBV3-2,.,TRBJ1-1,CASSLSDRANTEAFF,TGTGCCAGCAGCTTATCGGACAGGGCGAACACTGAAGCTTTCTTT
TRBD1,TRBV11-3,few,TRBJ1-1,CASSLTAGGNAEAFF,TGTGCCAGCAGCTTAACAGCAGGGGGCAACGCTGAAGCTTTCTTT
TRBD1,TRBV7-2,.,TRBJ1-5,CASSDTGGYGPQHF,TGTGCCAGCAGCGACACAGGGGGCTATGGTCCCCAGCATTTT